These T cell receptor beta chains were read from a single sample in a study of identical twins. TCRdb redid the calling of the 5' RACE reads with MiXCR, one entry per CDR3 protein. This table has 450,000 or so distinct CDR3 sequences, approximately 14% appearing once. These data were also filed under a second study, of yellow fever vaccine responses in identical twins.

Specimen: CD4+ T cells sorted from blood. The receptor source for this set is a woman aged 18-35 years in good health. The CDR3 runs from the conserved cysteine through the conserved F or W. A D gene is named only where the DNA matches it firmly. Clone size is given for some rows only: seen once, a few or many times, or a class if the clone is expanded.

CDR3nt: TGCAGCGGCAGGGTTTGGGGGGCCAATGAGCAGTTCTTC
CDR3aa: CSGRVWGANEQFF
v_gene: TRBV29-1
abundance: few
d_gene: .
j_gene: TRBJ2-1

CDR3nt: TGCAGCGTTGTGGAGGGGCGGGGGGAGGCTTTCTTT
CDR3aa: CSVVEGRGEAFF
v_gene: TRBV29-1
abundance: many
d_gene: .
j_gene: TRBJ1-1

CDR3nt: TGTGCCAGCAGCCAAGTCGGAAACACCATATATTTT
CDR3aa: CASSQVGNTIYF
v_gene: TRBV3-1
abundance: few
d_gene: .
j_gene: TRBJ1-3

CDR3nt: TGTGCCAGCGTGGGTAGTGGCTACTACGAGCAGTACTTC
CDR3aa: CASVGSGYYEQYF
v_gene: TRBV7-8
abundance: .
d_gene: .
j_gene: TRBJ2-7

CDR3nt: TGTGCCAGCGTGAGGGGGGCCTACAATGAGCAGTTCTTC
CDR3aa: CASVRGAYNEQFF
v_gene: TRBV7-9
abundance: .
d_gene: .
j_gene: TRBJ2-1

CDR3nt: TGCAGTGCTAGGCGGACAGGCGGCACAGATACGCAGTATTTT
CDR3aa: CSARRTGGTDTQYF
v_gene: TRBV20-1
abundance: .
d_gene: TRBD1
j_gene: TRBJ2-3

CDR3nt: TGCGCCAGCAGGGAGAAGGATACGCAGTATTTT
CDR3aa: CASREKDTQYF
v_gene: TRBV5-1
abundance: .
d_gene: .
j_gene: TRBJ2-3

CDR3nt: TGCGCCAGCACAAATCAGGGTTACAATGAGCAGTTCTTC
CDR3aa: CASTNQGYNEQFF
v_gene: TRBV5-1
abundance: few
d_gene: .
j_gene: TRBJ2-1

CDR3nt: TGTGCCAGCAGTGTTGATCAGCCCCAGCATTTT
CDR3aa: CASSVDQPQHF
v_gene: TRBV27
abundance: .
d_gene: .
j_gene: TRBJ1-5

CDR3nt: TGTGCCAGCACTAAGAAGCGGGACACTAGCACAGATACGCAGTATTTT
CDR3aa: CASTKKRDTSTDTQYF
v_gene: TRBV27
abundance: few
d_gene: .
j_gene: TRBJ2-3

CDR3nt: TGTGCCAGCAGCCCCCCCCTCTGGGAGCAGTACTTC
CDR3aa: CASSPPLWEQYF
v_gene: TRBV7-9
abundance: .
d_gene: .
j_gene: TRBJ2-7

CDR3nt: TGTGCCAGCAGCACAGGGAACTCTGGAAACACCATATATTTT
CDR3aa: CASSTGNSGNTIYF
v_gene: TRBV12-3/TRBV12-4
abundance: many
d_gene: .
j_gene: TRBJ1-3

CDR3nt: TGCGCCAGCAGCCAAACCGGGGGCGGCTACGAGCAGTACTTC
CDR3aa: CASSQTGGGYEQYF
v_gene: TRBV4-1
abundance: few
d_gene: .
j_gene: TRBJ2-7

CDR3nt: TGTGCCAGCAGCCAAGACGTAGAGGGAGGCGAGCAGTTCTTC
CDR3aa: CASSQDVEGGEQFF
v_gene: TRBV3-1
abundance: .
d_gene: .
j_gene: TRBJ2-1

CDR3nt: TGTGCCAGCTCGTCGGGACTTATGGATACGCAGTATTTT
CDR3aa: CASSSGLMDTQYF
v_gene: TRBV18
abundance: many
d_gene: .
j_gene: TRBJ2-3

CDR3nt: TGTGCCAGCAGCTTAAAGGCGGACCTCAGGGGTCTCACAGATACGCAGTATTTT
CDR3aa: CASSLKADLRGLTDTQYF
v_gene: TRBV11-1
abundance: few
d_gene: .
j_gene: TRBJ2-3

CDR3nt: TGTGCCATCAGTGAGTCAGACAGGGCGACCGACGAGCAGTACTTC
CDR3aa: CAISESDRATDEQYF
v_gene: TRBV10-3
abundance: few
d_gene: TRBD1
j_gene: TRBJ2-7

CDR3nt: TGTGCCAGCAGCCTTGACAAGGCTGGGGAGACCCAGTACTTC
CDR3aa: CASSLDKAGETQYF
v_gene: TRBV28
abundance: .
d_gene: .
j_gene: TRBJ2-5

CDR3nt: TGTGCCAGCAGGCCGGGGCCAGCCTACGAGCAGTACTTC
CDR3aa: CASRPGPAYEQYF
v_gene: TRBV6-6
abundance: .
d_gene: .
j_gene: TRBJ2-7

CDR3nt: TGCGCCAGCAGCTTGGAGGAGGGGGGTTTAGATGAGCAGTTCTTC
CDR3aa: CASSLEEGGLDEQFF
v_gene: TRBV5-1
abundance: .
d_gene: .
j_gene: TRBJ2-1

CDR3nt: TGTGCCAGCAGCCAAGAGGCTAGCGGGGGAGATGAGCAGTTCTTC
CDR3aa: CASSQEASGGDEQFF
v_gene: TRBV6-4
abundance: few
d_gene: TRBD2
j_gene: TRBJ2-1

CDR3nt: TGTGCCACCAGTGATTTGGGCGGGAGAGGGGAGCAGTACTTC
CDR3aa: CATSDLGGRGEQYF
v_gene: TRBV24-1
abundance: .
d_gene: TRBD2
j_gene: TRBJ2-7

CDR3nt: TGTGCCAGCAGCTTAGATCAGGGAGGAAGAACCTACGAGCAGTACTTC
CDR3aa: CASSLDQGGRTYEQYF
v_gene: TRBV7-2
abundance: .
d_gene: .
j_gene: TRBJ2-7

CDR3nt: TGCAGTGCTAGCGACAGTCAGCCCCAGCATTTT
CDR3aa: CSASDSQPQHF
v_gene: TRBV20-1
abundance: few
d_gene: .
j_gene: TRBJ1-5

CDR3nt: TGTGCCAGCAGCTTCACAGGCACCGAGCAGTACTTC
CDR3aa: CASSFTGTEQYF
v_gene: TRBV28
abundance: many
d_gene: .
j_gene: TRBJ2-7

CDR3nt: TGTGCCAGCAGCTTGGATGCGGGCCTACTTTCTGGGGCCAACGTCCTGACTTTC
CDR3aa: CASSLDAGLLSGANVLTF
v_gene: TRBV5-5
abundance: .
d_gene: .
j_gene: TRBJ2-6

CDR3nt: TGTGCCAGCAGCCAAGCCGCCGGACTAGCGGGAGGGGACGAGCAGTACTTC
CDR3aa: CASSQAAGLAGGDEQYF
v_gene: TRBV3-1
abundance: .
d_gene: TRBD2
j_gene: TRBJ2-7

CDR3nt: TGTGCCAGCAGCTTGGGGGACAGAAGAACGTATGGCTACACCTTC
CDR3aa: CASSLGDRRTYGYTF
v_gene: TRBV5-6
abundance: .
d_gene: TRBD1
j_gene: TRBJ1-2

CDR3nt: TGTGCCAGCAGTTTAATGGACAGGGAATTGGAGTACTTC
CDR3aa: CASSLMDRELEYF
v_gene: TRBV12-3/TRBV12-4
abundance: .
d_gene: TRBD1
j_gene: TRBJ2-7

CDR3nt: TGCAGTGCTAGCTCCCCGGGGAGCTTGGGGCGTACCTACGAGCAGTACTTC
CDR3aa: CSASSPGSLGRTYEQYF
v_gene: TRBV20-1
abundance: few
d_gene: .
j_gene: TRBJ2-7

CDR3nt: TGTGCCAGCAGTTTTAATGAGGCGGGAGGCACAGATACGCAGTATTTT
CDR3aa: CASSFNEAGGTDTQYF
v_gene: TRBV12-3/TRBV12-4
abundance: few
d_gene: TRBD2
j_gene: TRBJ2-3

CDR3nt: TGTGCCAGCAGCGTAGTGGATAACTACGAGCAGTACTTC
CDR3aa: CASSVVDNYEQYF
v_gene: TRBV9
abundance: .
d_gene: .
j_gene: TRBJ2-7

CDR3nt: TGTGCCAGCAGCTTAGGCGACAGGGAATGGGAAAAACTGTTTTTT
CDR3aa: CASSLGDREWEKLFF
v_gene: TRBV7-9
abundance: few
d_gene: TRBD1
j_gene: TRBJ1-4

CDR3nt: TGTGCCAGCAGTATTGGGCCGGAAAAACTGTTTTTT
CDR3aa: CASSIGPEKLFF
v_gene: TRBV12-3/TRBV12-4
abundance: .
d_gene: .
j_gene: TRBJ1-4

CDR3nt: TGTGCCACCAGTGGCCCGACAAGCGCAGAGACCCAGTACTTC
CDR3aa: CATSGPTSAETQYF
v_gene: TRBV24-1
abundance: few
d_gene: .
j_gene: TRBJ2-5

CDR3nt: TGTGCCAGCAGCTTGGTAAGGTCGGACAATGAGCAGTTCTTC
CDR3aa: CASSLVRSDNEQFF
v_gene: TRBV7-3
abundance: .
d_gene: .
j_gene: TRBJ2-1